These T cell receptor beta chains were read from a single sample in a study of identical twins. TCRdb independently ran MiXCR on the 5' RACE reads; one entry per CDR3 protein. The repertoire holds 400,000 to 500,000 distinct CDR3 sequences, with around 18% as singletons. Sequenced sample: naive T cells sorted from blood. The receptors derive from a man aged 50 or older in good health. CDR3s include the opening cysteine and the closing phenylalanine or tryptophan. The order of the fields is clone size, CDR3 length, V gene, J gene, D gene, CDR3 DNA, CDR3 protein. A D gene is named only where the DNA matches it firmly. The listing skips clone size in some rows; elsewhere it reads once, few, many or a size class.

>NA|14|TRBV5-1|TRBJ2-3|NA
TGCGCCAGCACCCAGGGGCCCAGCACAGATACGCAGTATTTT
CASTQGPSTDTQYF
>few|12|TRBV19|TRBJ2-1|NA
TGTGCCAGTAGTAATCGGTACAATGAGCAGTTCTTC
CASSNRYNEQFF
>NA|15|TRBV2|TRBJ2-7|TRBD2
TGTGCCAGCAGTGAGGAGACTAGCGGAACTTTGGAGCAGTACTTC
CASSEETSGTLEQYF
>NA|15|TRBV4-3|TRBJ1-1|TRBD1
TGCGCCAGCAGCCAGTATACAGGGGGGAACACTGAAGCTTTCTTT
CASSQYTGGNTEAFF
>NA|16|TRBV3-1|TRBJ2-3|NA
TGTGCCAGCAGCCAAGAGATTGTTCACAACACAGATACGCAGTATTTT
CASSQEIVHNTDTQYF
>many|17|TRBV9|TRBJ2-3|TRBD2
TGTGCCAGCAGCCCGCGGGGGGAGCCTTCTAGCACAGATACGCAGTATTTT
CASSPRGEPSSTDTQYF
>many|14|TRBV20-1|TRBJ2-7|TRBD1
TGCAGTGCCACCCCCGGGACAGGGTCCTACGAGCAGTACTTC
CSATPGTGSYEQYF
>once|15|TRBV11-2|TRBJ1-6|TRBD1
TGTGCCAGCAGCTTAGACAGGGGGTCTGATTCACCCCTCCACTTT
CASSLDRGSDSPLHF
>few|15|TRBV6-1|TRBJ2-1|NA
TGTGCCAGCAGTCAACAGGGCCATCAGCCGGATGAGCAGTTCTTC
CASSQQGHQPDEQFF
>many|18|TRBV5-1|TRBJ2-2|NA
TGCGCCAGCAGCTTGGGGCCTTTTCGGCAGGGGCCGACCGGGGAGCTGTTTTTT
CASSLGPFRQGPTGELFF
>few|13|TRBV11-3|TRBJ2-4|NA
TGTGCCAGCAGCTTAGGCCAGGGAAACATTCAGTACTTC
CASSLGQGNIQYF
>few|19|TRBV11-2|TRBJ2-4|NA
TGTGCCAGCAGCTTAGTTTGCACGATTTACATAGTAGCCAAAAACATTCAGTACTTC
CASSLVCTIYIVAKNIQYF
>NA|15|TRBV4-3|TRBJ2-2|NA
TGCGCCAGCAGCCAAGATTTATACCCAGCCGGGGAGCTGTTTTTT
CASSQDLYPAGELFF
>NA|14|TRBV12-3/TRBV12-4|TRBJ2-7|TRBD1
TGTGCCAGCAGTTCGGACAGGGATTTTTACGAGCAGTACTTC
CASSSDRDFYEQYF
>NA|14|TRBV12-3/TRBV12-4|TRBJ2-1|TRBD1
TGTGCCAGCAGTTTCGGGGGACAGGGGGGTGAGCAGTTCTTC
CASSFGGQGGEQFF
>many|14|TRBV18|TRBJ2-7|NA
TGTGCCAGCTCATTCCCCTCTCTTCCCTACGAGCAGTACTTC
CASSFPSLPYEQYF
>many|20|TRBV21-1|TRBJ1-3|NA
TGTGCCAGCAGCATCCGCCGGGACACGTATTCGCAGAATTCTGGAAACACCATATATTTT
CASSIRRDTYSQNSGNTIYF
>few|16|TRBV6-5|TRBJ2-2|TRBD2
TGTGCCAGCAGTTACTCGATTGGGGGGGTCACCGGGGAGCTGTTTTTT
CASSYSIGGVTGELFF
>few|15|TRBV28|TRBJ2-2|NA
TGTGCCAGCAGACGACGGACCCCAGGGACCGGGGAGCTGTTTTTT
CASRRRTPGTGELFF
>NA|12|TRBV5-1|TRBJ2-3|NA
TGCGCCAACAGAGCAGCCTGGAGCCCGCAGTATTTT
CANRAAWSPQYF
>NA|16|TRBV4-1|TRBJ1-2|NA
TGCGCCAGCAGCCAAGATCTGACGGTGGTAGGGCATGGCTACACCTTC
CASSQDLTVVGHGYTF
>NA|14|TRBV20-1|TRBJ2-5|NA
TGCAGTGCCCATTGGGACCGTGCCCAAGAGACCCAGTACTTC
CSAHWDRAQETQYF
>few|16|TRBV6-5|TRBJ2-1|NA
TGTGCCAGCAGTTACTCTACGGCAGTAGGGTACAATGAGCAGTTCTTC
CASSYSTAVGYNEQFF
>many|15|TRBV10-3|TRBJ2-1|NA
TGTGCCATCAGTGAAGGTTTGGAATCCTACAATGAGCAGTTCTTC
CAISEGLESYNEQFF
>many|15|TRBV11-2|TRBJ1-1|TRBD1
TGTGCCAGCAGCTTAGTTGGACAGGGAGACACTGAAGCTTTCTTT
CASSLVGQGDTEAFF
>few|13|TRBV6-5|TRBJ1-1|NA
TGTGCCAGCAGTTATTCGGTGAACACTGAAGCTTTCTTT
CASSYSVNTEAFF
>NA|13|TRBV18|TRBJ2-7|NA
TGTGCCAGCTCGCAACAGAGCTCCTACGAGCAGTACTTC
CASSQQSSYEQYF
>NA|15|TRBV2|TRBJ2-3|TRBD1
TGTGCCAGCAGCGCAGGGGGCTACAGGACAGATACGCAGTATTTT
CASSAGGYRTDTQYF
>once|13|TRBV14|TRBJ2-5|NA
TGTGCCAGCAGCCAACCGACCGGGGGGACCCAGTACTTC
CASSQPTGGTQYF
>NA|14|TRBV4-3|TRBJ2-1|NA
TGCGCCAGCAGCCTGGACACAATATACAATGAGCAGTTCTTC
CASSLDTIYNEQFF
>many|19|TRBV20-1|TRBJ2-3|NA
TGCAGTGCTAGAGCCCGACTATACTATACGGCCCCACTTTCAGATACGCAGTATTTT
CSARARLYYTAPLSDTQYF
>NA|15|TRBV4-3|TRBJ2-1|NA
TGCGCCAGCAGCCAAGTAGTCGGCCTATACAATGAGCAGTTCTTC
CASSQVVGLYNEQFF
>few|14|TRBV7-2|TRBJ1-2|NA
TGTGCCAGCAGCTTAGCGCTGGCAGGGAGTGGCTACACCTTC
CASSLALAGSGYTF
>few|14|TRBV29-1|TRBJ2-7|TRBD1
TGCAGCGCCAGGGGGGGACAGGGCTCCTACGAGCAGTACTTC
CSARGGQGSYEQYF
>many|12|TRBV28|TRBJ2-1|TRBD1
TGTGCCAGCAACGACAGGGGAAATGAGCAGTTCTTC
CASNDRGNEQFF
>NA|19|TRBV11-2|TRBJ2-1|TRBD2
TGTGCCAGCAGCTCCATCCTCAATCCAACTAGCGGGAGTACCAATGAGCAGTTCTTC
CASSSILNPTSGSTNEQFF
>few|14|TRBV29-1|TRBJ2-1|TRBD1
TGCAGCGTAGAGACCGGGACAGGGGGCGCTGAGCAGTTCTTC
CSVETGTGGAEQFF
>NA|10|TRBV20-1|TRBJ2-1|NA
TGCAGTGCTCACCGGGCCCCCCCGATCTTC
CSAHRAPPIF
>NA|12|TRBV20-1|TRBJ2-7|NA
TGCAGTGCTAGAGCCCGCTCCTACGAGCAGTACTTC
CSARARSYEQYF
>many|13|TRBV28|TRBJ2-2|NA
TGTGCCAGCAGCCTAATAGGTACCGGGGAGCTGTTTTTT
CASSLIGTGELFF
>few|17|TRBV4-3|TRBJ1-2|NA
TGCGCCAGCAGCCAAGATTTGTCAGGGGCACAAATCTATGGCTACACCTTC
CASSQDLSGAQIYGYTF
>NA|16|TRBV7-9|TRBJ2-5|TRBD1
TGTGCCAGCAGCCATCGGGACAGGGCAGAGAAAGAGACCCAGTACTTC
CASSHRDRAEKETQYF
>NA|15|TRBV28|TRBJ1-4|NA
TGTGCCAGCAGTTTGGGGGGTCCAACTAATGAAAAACTGTTTTTT
CASSLGGPTNEKLFF
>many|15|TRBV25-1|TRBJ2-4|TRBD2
TGTGCCAGCAGTAAAATACGGGGGGGCGTGTACATTCAGTACTTC
CASSKIRGGVYIQYF
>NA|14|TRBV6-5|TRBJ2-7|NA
TGTGCCAGCAGTTACGGGTTATACTCCTACGAGCAGTACTTC
CASSYGLYSYEQYF